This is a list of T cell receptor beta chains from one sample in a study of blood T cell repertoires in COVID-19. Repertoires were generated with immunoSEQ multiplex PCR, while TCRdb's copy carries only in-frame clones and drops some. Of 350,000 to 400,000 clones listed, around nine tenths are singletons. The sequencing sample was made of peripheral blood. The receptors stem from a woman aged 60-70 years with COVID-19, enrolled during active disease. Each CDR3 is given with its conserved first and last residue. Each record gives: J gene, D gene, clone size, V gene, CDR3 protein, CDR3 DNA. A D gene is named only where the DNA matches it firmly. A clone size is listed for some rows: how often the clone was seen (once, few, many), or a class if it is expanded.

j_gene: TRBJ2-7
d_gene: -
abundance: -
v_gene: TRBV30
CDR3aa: CAWSRGTPYEQYF
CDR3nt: TGTGCCTGGAGTCGGGGGACCCCCTACGAGCAGTACTTC

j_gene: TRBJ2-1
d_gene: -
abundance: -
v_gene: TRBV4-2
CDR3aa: CASSQEGVSANNEQFF
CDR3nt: TGTGCCAGCAGCCAAGAAGGGGTAAGCGCTAACAATGAGCAGTTCTTC

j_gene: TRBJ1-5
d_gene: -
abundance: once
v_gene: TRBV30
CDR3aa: CAWSVYSYSNQPQHF
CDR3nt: TGTGCCTGGAGTGTTTACTCTTATAGCAATCAGCCCCAGCATTTT

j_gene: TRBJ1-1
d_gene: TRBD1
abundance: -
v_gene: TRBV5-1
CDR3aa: CASSLLAGGSTEAFF
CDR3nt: TGCGCCAGCAGCTTGTTGGCAGGGGGGTCCACTGAAGCTTTCTTT

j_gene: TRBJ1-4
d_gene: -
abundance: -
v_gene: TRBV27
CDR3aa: CASSLLGLKELFF
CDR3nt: TGTGCCAGCAGTTTATTAGGACTGAAAGAACTGTTTTTT

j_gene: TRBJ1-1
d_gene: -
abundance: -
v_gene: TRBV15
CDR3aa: CATSRDRENTEAFF
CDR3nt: TGTGCCACCAGCAGAGATCGAGAGAACACTGAAGCTTTCTTT

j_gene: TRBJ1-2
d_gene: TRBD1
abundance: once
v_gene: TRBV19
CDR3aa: CASTPGTGGAYYGYTF
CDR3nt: TGTGCCAGTACCCCAGGGACAGGGGGCGCTTACTATGGCTACACCTTC

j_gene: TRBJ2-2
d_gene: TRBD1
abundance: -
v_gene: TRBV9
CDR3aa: CASSSQRTGSDTGELFF
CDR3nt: TGTGCCAGCAGCTCTCAAAGGACAGGGTCGGACACCGGGGAGCTGTTTTTT

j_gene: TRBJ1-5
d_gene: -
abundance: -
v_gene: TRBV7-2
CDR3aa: CASSLNRNTDQPQHF
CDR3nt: TGTGCCAGCAGCTTAAACAGGAATACGGATCAGCCCCAGCATTTT

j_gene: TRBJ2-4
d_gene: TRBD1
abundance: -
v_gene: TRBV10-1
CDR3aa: CASSSGQPKNIQYF
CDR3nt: TGCGCCAGCAGTTCGGGACAGCCCAAAAACATTCAGTACTTC

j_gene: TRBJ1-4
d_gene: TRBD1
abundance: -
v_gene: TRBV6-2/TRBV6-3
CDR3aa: CASNPGQASNEKLFF
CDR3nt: TGTGCCAGCAACCCCGGACAGGCCTCTAATGAAAAACTGTTTTTT

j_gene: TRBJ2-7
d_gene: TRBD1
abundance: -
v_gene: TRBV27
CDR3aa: CASSRTGPSYEQYF
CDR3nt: TGTGCCAGCAGCCGGACAGGGCCCTCCTACGAGCAGTACTTC

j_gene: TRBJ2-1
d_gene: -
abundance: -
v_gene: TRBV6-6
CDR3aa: CASSYPGDSSYNEQFF
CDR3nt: TGTGCCAGCAGTTACCCGGGGGATAGCTCCTACAATGAGCAGTTCTTC

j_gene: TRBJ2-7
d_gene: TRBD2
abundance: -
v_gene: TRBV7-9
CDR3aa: CASSPALAGGIYEQYF
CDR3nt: TGTGCCAGCAGCCCAGCACTAGCGGGGGGAATCTACGAGCAGTACTTC

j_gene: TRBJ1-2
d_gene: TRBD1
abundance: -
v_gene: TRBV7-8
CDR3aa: CASSLGTGANYGYTF
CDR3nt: TGTGCCAGCAGCCTAGGGACAGGGGCAAACTATGGCTACACCTTC

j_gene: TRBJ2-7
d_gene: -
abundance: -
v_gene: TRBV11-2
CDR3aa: CASSSIANYEQYF
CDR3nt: TGTGCCAGCAGCTCCATAGCGAACTACGAGCAGTACTTC

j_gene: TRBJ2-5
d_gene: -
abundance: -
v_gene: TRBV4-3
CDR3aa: CASSPAGAGPQETQYF
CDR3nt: TGCGCCAGCAGCCCCGCCGGAGCGGGTCCGCAAGAGACCCAGTACTTC

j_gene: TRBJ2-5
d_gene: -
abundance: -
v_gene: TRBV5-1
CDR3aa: CASSLAAGEETQYF
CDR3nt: TGCGCCAGCAGCTTGGCGGCAGGGGAAGAGACCCAGTACTTC

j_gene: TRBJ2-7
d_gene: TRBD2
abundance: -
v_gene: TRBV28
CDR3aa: CAGRRRGSSYEQYF
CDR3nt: TGTGCCGGCCGGAGGCGGGGGTCCTCCTACGAGCAGTACTTC

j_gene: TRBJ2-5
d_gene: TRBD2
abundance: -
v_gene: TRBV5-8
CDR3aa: CASSSRLAGEETQYF
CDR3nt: TGTGCCAGCAGCTCGAGACTAGCGGGGGAAGAGACCCAGTACTTC

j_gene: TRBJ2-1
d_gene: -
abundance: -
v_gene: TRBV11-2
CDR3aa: CASSRSRGSSYNEQFF
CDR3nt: TGTGCCAGCAGCCGATCAAGGGGGAGCTCCTACAATGAGCAGTTCTTC

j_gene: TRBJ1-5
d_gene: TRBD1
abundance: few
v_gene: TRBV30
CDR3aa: CAWSRGQGEQPQHF
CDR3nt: TGTGCCTGGAGTAGGGGACAGGGTGAACAGCCCCAGCATTTT

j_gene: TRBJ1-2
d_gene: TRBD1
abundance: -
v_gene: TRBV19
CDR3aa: CASSKGTGIYGYTF
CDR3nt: TGTGCCAGTAGTAAAGGGACAGGGATCTATGGCTACACCTTC

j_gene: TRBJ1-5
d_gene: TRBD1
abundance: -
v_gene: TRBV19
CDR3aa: CASSIGTEYQPQHF
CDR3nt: TGTGCCAGTAGTATTGGGACAGAATATCAGCCCCAGCATTTT

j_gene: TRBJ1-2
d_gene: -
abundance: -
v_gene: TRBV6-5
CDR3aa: CASSLTDIADYGYTF
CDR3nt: TGTGCCAGCAGTTTGACAGATATCGCGGACTATGGCTACACCTTC

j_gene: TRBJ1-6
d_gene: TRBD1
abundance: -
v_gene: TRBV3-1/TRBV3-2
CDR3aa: CASSPPGQIIPLHF
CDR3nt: TGTGCCAGCAGCCCTCCGGGACAGATAATTCCCCTCCACTTT

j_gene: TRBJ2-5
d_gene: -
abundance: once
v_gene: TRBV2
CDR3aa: CASSATFREETQYF
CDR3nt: TGTGCCAGCAGTGCGACTTTCAGAGAAGAGACCCAGTACTTC

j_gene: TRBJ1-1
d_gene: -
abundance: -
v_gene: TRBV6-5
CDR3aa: CASSHNGPTEAFF
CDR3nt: TGTGCCAGCAGCCACAATGGGCCTACTGAAGCTTTCTTT

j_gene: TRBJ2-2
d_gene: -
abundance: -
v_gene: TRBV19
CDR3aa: CASRAQGGGELFF
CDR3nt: TGTGCCAGTAGGGCACAGGGTGGCGGGGAGCTGTTTTTT

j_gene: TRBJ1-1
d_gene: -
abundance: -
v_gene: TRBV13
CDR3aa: CASSSRGKTGNTEAFF
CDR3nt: TGTGCCAGCAGCTCTAGAGGGAAGACAGGGAACACTGAAGCTTTCTTT

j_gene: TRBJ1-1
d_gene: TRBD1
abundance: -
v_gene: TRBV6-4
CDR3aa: CASSSTGVSQAFF
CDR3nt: TGTGCCAGCAGTTCAACAGGGGTCTCGCAAGCTTTCTTT

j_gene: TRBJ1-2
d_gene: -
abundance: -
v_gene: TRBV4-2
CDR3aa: CASSQGTGNYGYTF
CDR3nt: TGTGCCAGCAGCCAAGGGACGGGAAACTATGGCTACACCTTC